The source of this T cell receptor beta chain is a study of blood T cell repertoires in COVID-19. Across the study: Whether acute or convalescent, the COVID-19 samples came from the United States, Italy and Spain. T cells, B-cell-depleted T cells, or PBMCs provided the cDNA or gDNA that served as material.

Under the authors' procedure: How many nucleated cells were present was estimated from reference gene primer amplification. The protocol was immunoSEQ multiplex PCR, while the TCRdb copy is restricted to in-frame clones and leaves out a portion. V and J calls plus clone size are reproduced from that table; the DNA served to infer D and trimming. The sample carries 250,000 to 300,000 clones, about 85% recorded once. The CDR3 covers 14 residues. Germline V gene lookup returns CDR1 ENHRY and CDR2 SYGVKD. V lost 6 bases to trimming and J lost 1 base; unmatched junction nucleotides: 3. The sequencing sample was made of peripheral blood. The chain has TRBV10-3 and TRBJ2-1, with 7 bases fitting TRBD1. The clonotype originates from a man aged 18 to 30 with active or convalescent COVID-19. The CDR3 here is CAISPGQSYNEQFF. The CDR3 coding sequence is TGTGCCATCAGCCCGGGACAGTCCTACAATGAGCAGTTCTTC.